The 25 T cell receptor beta chains reported below all come from one sample, sequenced in a study of cytotoxic CD8 clonotypes in ibrutinib-treated CLL. The protocol was immunoSEQ multiplex PCR, while the TCRdb copy is restricted to in-frame clones and leaves out a portion. Of 130,000 or so clones listed, around 84% are singletons. The sequences come from PBMCs, collected after 24 months of ibrutinib treatment. These receptors were collected from a human donor with chronic lymphocytic leukemia.

The rearrangement links TRBV11-2 to TRBJ2-2, with D possibly being TRBD1 (6 bases). Deletions cut 4 bases from V and 4 bases from J, with 13 bases between. CDR1 is SGHAT, CDR2 FQNNGV, per germline. The CDR3 totals 15 residues. CDR3 nucleotides: TGTGCCAGCAGCTCTTATAGGGGGACCACCGGGGAGCTGTTTTTT. Amino acids: CASSSYRGTTGELFF.

The chain recombines TRBV4-2 with TRBJ2-1; TRBD1 is a possible D gene (5 bases). CDR3 length equals 15 residues. Trimming stripped 5 bases from V and 5 bases from J, with 16 bases between. Germline values: CDR1 LGHNA, CDR2 YNFKEQ. In DNA, the CDR3 is TGTGCCAGCAGCAGGGGCGATTCGGACCACAATGAGCAGTTCTTC. Translation gives CASSRGDSDHNEQFF.

Only one count was recorded for this clone. J is TRBJ1-2 and V is TRBV18; D unresolved. V was cut by 4 bases and J by 5 bases, with 20 bases left in between. Germline CDR1 and CDR2: KGHSH and LQKENI. The CDR3 spans 16 residues. CDR3: CASSLRSPRTAYGYTF. The DNA of the CDR3 is TGTGCCAGCTCACTACGGTCCCCTCGGACCGCATATGGCTACACCTTC. Full variable domain (remainder filled in from reference TRBV18 and TRBJ1-2): NAGVMQNPRHLVRRRGQEARLRCSPMKGHSHVYWYRQLPEEGLKFMVYLQKENIIDESGMPKERFSAEFPKEGPSILRIQQVVRGDSAAYFCASSLRSPRTAYGYTFGSGTRLTVV.

The chain links TRBV10-3 to TRBJ1-1; 8 bases are shared with TRBD1. CDR1 is ENHRY, CDR2 SYGVKD, per germline. Trimming took 10 bases from V and 2 from J; bases not matched to a gene: 9. This CDR3 comprises 14 residues. The CDR3, as DNA: TGTGCCACCAAGGACAGGGAGGGAAACACTGAAGCTTTCTTT. It encodes CATKDREGNTEAFF.

This chain connects TRBV18 to TRBJ2-7; 14 positions match TRBD2. From germline, CDR1 is KGHSH and CDR2 LQKENI. The V and J ends lost 4 bases and 2 bases, in that order; junction bases with no gene match: 4. The CDR3 is made up of 16 amino acids. The CDR3 reads CASSLGTSGGPYEQYF. CDR3 nucleotide sequence: TGTGCCAGCTCACTCGGGACTAGCGGGGGACCCTACGAGCAGTACTTC.

This clone was observed a few times. This chain connects TRBV7-9 to TRBJ1-6; 11 bases are shared with TRBD1. This CDR3 region has 16 residues. Germline V gene sequence: CDR1 SEHNR, CDR2 FQNEAQ (reference sequence). V gave up 1 base and J gave up 10 bases; unmatched junction bases: 6. Here the CDR3 DNA reads TGTGCCAGCAGCTTAGGGGGACAGGGGGTAAGATCACCCCTCCACTTT. Translation gives CASSLGGQGVRSPLHF.

About this clone itself: Other DNA sequences in this sample translate to the same CDR3. The chain has TRBV10-1 and TRBJ2-7; D uncertain. CDR1 is WNHNN and CDR2 is SYGVQD in the germline V gene (reference sequence). The CDR3 loop spans 13 amino acids. V shed 2 bases and J shed 2 bases, with 7 bases lying between them. For the CDR3, the DNA is TGCGCCAGCAGTGAGCGAGTTCCCTACGAGCAGTACTTC. Residues: CASSERVPYEQYF.

This chain links TRBV9 with TRBJ2-3; unclear D gene. There are 12 residues in the CDR3. Germline V gene sequence: CDR1 SGDLS, CDR2 YYNGEE. V was shortened by 4 bases and J by 3 bases, with 6 bases between the two germline ends. DNA for the CDR3: TGTGCCAGCAGCCCTGGAACAGATACGCAGTATTTT. Protein sequence: CASSPGTDTQYF. Together with reference TRBV9 and TRBJ2-3, the CDR3 gives the full variable domain: DSGVTQTPKHLITATGQRVTLRCSPRSGDLSVYWYQQSLDQGLQFLIQYYNGEERAKGNILERFSAQQFPDLHSELNLSSLELGDSALYFCASSPGTDTQYFGPGTRLTVL.

The chain carries TRBV5-8 and TRBJ2-1; D is possibly TRBD1 (5 bases). CDR3 length: 15 residues. Germline loops: CDR1 SGHTS, CDR2 YDEGEE. V shed 0 bases and J shed 0 bases, with 7 bases lying between them. As DNA, the CDR3 is TGTGCCAGCAGCTTGGGACAGATCTCCTACAATGAGCAGTTCTTC. Its protein product is CASSLGQISYNEQFF. Supplemented by reference TRBV5-8 and TRBJ2-1, the full variable domain reads EAGVTQSPTHLIKTRGQQATLRCSPISGHTSVYWYQQALGLGLQFLLWYDEGEERNRGNFPPRFSGRQFPNYSSELNVNALELEDSALYLCASSLGQISYNEQFFGPGTRLTVL.

The J gene is TRBJ1-1, the V gene TRBV7-9; no reliable D call. This CDR3 is 12 amino acids long. Trimming took 7 bases from V and 12 from J, leaving 18 bases between them. CDR1 is SEHNR and CDR2 is FQNEAQ in the germline V gene (reference sequence). CDR3 loop: CASTQWAHTSFF. CDR3 sequence (DNA): TGTGCCAGCACCCAGTGGGCCCATACATCTTTCTTT.

The chain uses TRBV11-2 and TRBJ1-6; D possibly corresponds to TRBD1 (5 bases). CDR3 size: 15 residues. Trimming stripped 1 base from V and 3 bases from J, with 7 bases between. Germline-derived CDR1 and CDR2 are SGHAT and FQNNGV. The CDR3 protein is CASSLGTGYNSPLHF. CDR3 sequence (DNA): TGTGCCAGCAGCTTAGGCACAGGCTATAATTCACCCCTCCACTTT.

The CDR3 reads CASSYRWPQPLHF. DNA of the CDR3: TGTGCCAGCAGTTACCGGTGGCCCCAACCCCTCCACTTT. The V call is TRBV6-6, the J call TRBJ1-6; D is undetermined. This CDR3 spans 13 amino acids. Trimming took 2 bases from V and 12 from J, leaving 11 bases between them. Germline CDR1 and CDR2: MNHNY and SVGAGI (reference sequence).

Of note for this clone: Germline and junction disagree at one end, which may indicate a read error. The V call is TRBV7-2, the J call TRBJ2-7; D ambiguous. The CDR3 sequence is 10 residues long. The V gene's germline CDR1 is SGHTA and CDR2 FQGNSA. The CDR3 loop reads CAGRMYEQYF. The CDR3 DNA reads TGTGCCGGCAGGATGTACGAGCAGTACTTC.

The chain combines TRBV5-1 with TRBJ2-5, with 8 bases fitting TRBD2. This CDR3 has 15 amino acids. Per germline, CDR1 SGHRS and CDR2 YFSETQ. The ends lost 0 bases at V and 2 bases at J; junction bases unmatched: 3. The CDR3 is CASSLGGLGQETQYF. The CDR3 region has the DNA TGCGCCAGCAGCTTGGGGGGACTAGGACAAGAGACCCAGTACTTC.

The count of this clone is one. The V gene is TRBV19, the J gene TRBJ2-7, with 7 bases fitting TRBD1. V shed 4 bases and J 3 bases; nucleotides not matched to a gene: 6. The CDR3 covers 14 residues. Looked up from germline, CDR1 is LNHDA and CDR2 is SQIVND (reference sequence). The CDR3 loop reads CASSTLTGSYEQYF. DNA for the CDR3: TGTGCCAGTAGTACCCTGACAGGGAGCTACGAGCAGTACTTC.

The rearrangement uses TRBV6-5 and TRBJ1-2; unclear D gene. Germline values: CDR1 MNHEY, CDR2 SVGAGI. CDR3 length: 13 amino acids. V was pared by 8 bases and J by 6 bases, with 16 bases between. The CDR3 coding sequence is TGTGCCAGCCAAAGCGGCGGAAACGATGGCTACACCTTC. Translating it yields CASQSGGNDGYTF.

In this sample, this clone turned up once. The chain employs TRBV5-4 and TRBJ1-1; 9 bases are shared with TRBD1. The CDR3 is made up of 13 amino acids. Unmatched junction bases numbered 1, after V lost 0 bases and J lost 7 bases. The germline gives CDR1 SGHNT, CDR2 YYREEE (reference sequence). CDR3 DNA: TGTGCCAGCAGCTTGGAGACAGGGGGTGAAGCTTTCTTT. Protein sequence: CASSLETGGEAFF.

The V gene is TRBV9, the J gene TRBJ1-1; maybe TRBD1 (6 bases). Germline V gene lookup returns CDR1 SGDLS and CDR2 YYNGEE. V was shortened by 0 bases and J by 11 bases, with 17 bases between the two germline ends. The CDR3 covers 14 residues. The DNA of the CDR3 is TGTGCCAGCAGCGTAGAGTCCGGGGGCAGGAAGGCTTTCTTT. Amino acids: CASSVESGGRKAFF.

The CDR3, as DNA: TGTGCCAGTCGGCAGGGCAATCAGCCCCAGCATTTT. This gives the protein CASRQGNQPQHF. V and J are TRBV19 and TRBJ1-5; D is unclear. Germline CDR1 LNHDA, CDR2 SQIVND (reference sequence). Trimming stripped 8 bases from V and 2 bases from J, with 7 bases between. This CDR3 is 12 amino acids long. Drawing the rest from reference TRBV19 and TRBJ1-5, the complete variable domain is DGGITQSPKYLFRKEGQNVTLSCEQNLNHDAMYWYRQDPGQGLRLIYYSQIVNDFQKGDIAEGYSVSREKKESFPLTVTSAQKNPTAFYLCASRQGNQPQHFGDGTRLSIL.

The J gene is TRBJ2-3, the V gene TRBV9; D could derive from TRBD1 or TRBD2 (5 bases each). Germline V gene sequence: CDR1 SGDLS, CDR2 YYNGEE. This CDR3 is 14 amino acids long. Trimming left V 0 bases short and J 2 bases short, with 7 bases between. CDR3 in amino acids: CASSVAGTTDTQYF. DNA of the CDR3: TGTGCCAGCAGCGTAGCGGGGACCACAGATACGCAGTATTTT. Filled out from reference TRBV9 and TRBJ2-3, the complete variable domain reads DSGVTQTPKHLITATGQRVTLRCSPRSGDLSVYWYQQSLDQGLQFLIQYYNGEERAKGNILERFSAQQFPDLHSELNLSSLELGDSALYFCASSVAGTTDTQYFGPGTRLTVL.

The genes are TRBV2 and TRBJ1-5; a possible D gene is TRBD1 (5 bases). The CDR3 is 13 residues long. The germline V gene encodes CDR1 SNHLY and CDR2 FYNNEI. V shed 2 bases and J shed 11 bases, with 13 bases lying between them. In nucleotides, the CDR3 is TGTGCCAGCAGTGAAAACAGGTTTTCGGCCCAGCATTTT. Translation: CASSENRFSAQHF.

The chain couples TRBV25-1 to TRBJ2-1; 10 bases are a match to TRBD1. This CDR3 region has 15 residues. CDR1 is MGHDK and CDR2 is SYGVNS in the germline V gene. Trimming cost V 8 bases and J 4 bases; bases outside gene matches: 8. DNA for the CDR3: TGTGCCAGCGAAAGAAGGACAGGGGGTTACAATGAGCAGTTCTTC. This sequence encodes CASERRTGGYNEQFF.

This clone has a single count. The V and J genes are TRBV15 and TRBJ1-1; D call uncertain. Germline V gene lookup returns CDR1 LNHNV and CDR2 YYDKDF (reference sequence). CDR3 length equals 14 residues. Trimming took off 0 bases at V and 5 bases at J, with 10 bases between the two ends. The CDR3 loop is CATSRDPLWTEAFF. The CDR3 coding sequence is TGTGCCACCAGCAGAGACCCCTTATGGACTGAAGCTTTCTTT.

V gene TRBV6-5 combines with J gene TRBJ2-3, with D uncertain. The CDR3 contains 14 residues. CDR1 and CDR2 from the germline V gene are MNHEY and SVGAGI. Trimming cost V 6 bases and J 0 bases, with 10 bases left between them. The CDR3, as DNA: TGTGCCAGCAGCCCACAGAGTAGCACAGATACGCAGTATTTT. Amino acid sequence: CASSPQSSTDTQYF.

CDR3 in DNA: TGTGCCAGCAGTTGGGGACAGGGGTCCTACGAGCAGTACTTC. The encoded protein is CASSWGQGSYEQYF. This sequence joins TRBV6-5 and TRBJ2-7, with 10 nucleotides matching TRBD1. The CDR3 is made up of 14 amino acids. Trimming at V came to 4 bases and at J to 1 base, leaving 1 base not matched to a gene. Germline V gene lookup returns CDR1 MNHEY and CDR2 SVGAGI.